This T cell receptor beta chain was documented in a study of blood T cell repertoires in COVID-19 (dated by TCRdb to the early 2020s). For the study in its entirety: Samples covering the acute and convalescent phases of COVID-19 were provided by collaborators in the United States, Italy and Spain. The samples were drawn from two sources: the first 160 participants of the ongoing ImmuneRACE study, and 1,254 subjects contributed by 6 global collaborators. The material from the prospective study consisted of cDNA or gDNA derived from T cells, B-cell-depleted T cells, or PBMCs. Where available, HLA class I and class II types were obtained from metadata supplied by the sample provider rather than from assay-based typing. Sample metadata almost always included a de-identified subject ID, COVID-19 status, age in years and sex. The repertoires were released in a freely available public database intended as a resource for research on the immune response to SARS-CoV-2. Subjects who had been exposed to COVID-19, were actively infected with it, or had recovered from it provided the deeply sampled blood TCRbeta repertoires that made up the dataset.

In the prospective study, participants were about 18 to 100 years old, resided in about two dozen geographic areas of the United States, and were enrolled through a virtual design. In the prospective study, cohorts were assigned on the basis of participant-reported clinical history obtained from a screening survey and a study questionnaire. In the prospective study, mobile phlebotomists collected whole blood, serum and a nasopharyngeal or oropharyngeal swab from each participant. Additional blood draws and questionnaires over an approximately 2-month period could optionally be provided by prospective study participants. Before DNA extraction, prospective study blood samples were shipped either frozen or at room temperature. Points on this clone: What antigen it recognizes has not been identified. No qualities accompany the bases; no much larger clone lies one base away.

TCRbeta CDR3 regions were amplified from genomic DNA using the immunoSEQ Assay, a bias-controlled multiplex PCR. Per the source publication's procedure: The number of nucleated cells in each sample was estimated from the amplification of reference gene primers within the assay. To quantify the absolute abundance of each unique TCRbeta CDR3 rearrangement, sequence reads were collapsed and filtered. Productive Simpson clonality was computed per sample as the square root of Simpson's diversity index over productive rearrangements. Entries here come from immuneACCESS through TCRdb and include only in-frame sequences with V and J called. Some clones fail to appear in such tables; in the studies checked, an unresolved V gene covers under half of the shortfall, and the cause of the remainder is unknown. V, J and clone size are those of that table, while D and trimming were read from the DNA. A total of about 250,000 clones appear in this sample, just under 90% of them only once. Roughly 4% of the sample comes from the top ten.

Points the paper makes about the study in general: The amount of clinical and demographic metadata varied by source and participant and was provided uncurated.

The CDR3 runs 16 residues from the cysteine to the phenylalanine. Only the CDR3 region is kept as DNA, spanning 48 bases read in frame from base 1. V loses 4 bases at its end and J loses 4 bases; junction bases beyond the gene matches: 7. CDR1 MNHNS and CDR2 SASEGT are derived from the germline V gene. The rearrangement combines TRBV6-1 with TRBJ1-6, with TRBD1 identical over 7 junction bases. Sequenced: PBMCs or T cells enriched from blood (not recorded which). The sequence was obtained from a woman younger than 45 with acute COVID-19. The nucleotide sequence reads TGTGCCAGCAGTGCCGCCCGGGACAGTTATAATTCACCCCTCCACTTT. Its protein product is CASSAARDSYNSPLHF.